Listed below are T cell receptor beta chains from one sample, sequenced in a study of cytomegalovirus exposure and HLA in healthy donors. Profiling relied on immunoSEQ multiplex PCR, and the TCRdb table lists in-frame clones only, not all of them. The sample includes around 70,000 clones, around 72% of them seen just once. Material: PBMCs. The receptors were gathered from a woman in her 40s in good health and CMV-seropositive. Each CDR3 is given with its conserved first and last residue. A D gene is named only where the DNA matches it firmly. Where a row states a size, it is once, few, many or the class of an expanded clone; other rows omit it.

D gene,V gene,J gene,clone size,CDR3 DNA,CDR3 protein
.,TRBV5-1,TRBJ1-4,.,TGCGCCAGCAGCTTGACGGGTACTGAAAAACTGTTTTTT,CASSLTGTEKLFF
TRBD1,TRBV7-3,TRBJ2-5,.,TGTGCCAGCAGCAGATACGGGACAGGGGAAGGAGAGACCCAGTACTTC,CASSRYGTGEGETQYF
TRBD2,TRBV2,TRBJ2-1,.,TGTGCCAGCAGTGAAGCGCTCCTAGCGGGGAGGAATGAGCAGTTCTTC,CASSEALLAGRNEQFF
.,TRBV19,TRBJ1-1,.,TGTGCCAGTAGTATTCGGACAACTGAAGCTTTCTTT,CASSIRTTEAFF
TRBD2,TRBV30,TRBJ2-7,.,TGTGCCTGGAGTCGAGGGGGACTAGCGGGTTCCTACGAGCAGTACTTC,CAWSRGGLAGSYEQYF
.,TRBV21-1,TRBJ1-1,.,TGTGCCAGCAGCAAACGAAGCAGGGACACTGAAGCTTTCTTT,CASSKRSRDTEAFF
.,TRBV4-1,TRBJ1-2,.,TGCGCCAGCAGCCGACAACTCGGATATGGCTACACCTTC,CASSRQLGYGYTF
.,TRBV19,TRBJ1-2,.,TGTGCCAGTAGTACCACAGTTGATGGCTACACCTTC,CASSTTVDGYTF
.,TRBV5-4,TRBJ1-2,.,TGTGCCAGCAGGGTGGCGTCAGGTTATGGCTACACCTTC,CASRVASGYGYTF
.,TRBV18,TRBJ2-7,.,TGTGCCAGCTCACCACCCCAGACACGTAGCTCCTACGAGCAGTACTTC,CASSPPQTRSSYEQYF
.,TRBV2,TRBJ2-1,.,TGTGCCAGCGGGTATCGGGGGGAGCAGTTCTTC,CASGYRGEQFF
.,TRBV18,TRBJ2-2,.,TGTGCCAGCTCACCAGTTGCAGGGAACACCGGGGAGCTGTTTTTT,CASSPVAGNTGELFF
TRBD2,TRBV15,TRBJ2-1,.,TGTGCCACCAGCTCCACGACTAGCGTGCTCGATGAGCAGTTCTTC,CATSSTTSVLDEQFF
TRBD1,TRBV2,TRBJ1-2,.,TGTGCCAGCAGTGGGGTACAGGGGGCGCTTGGCTACACCTTC,CASSGVQGALGYTF
TRBD2,TRBV6-5,TRBJ2-1,.,TGTGCCGGCAGACTAGCGGGGGGCAAGAATGAGCAGTTCTTC,CAGRLAGGKNEQFF
.,TRBV5-1,TRBJ1-6,once,TGCGCCAGCAGCTTGGTCGGCCAGGGTTCACCCCTCCACTTT,CASSLVGQGSPLHF
TRBD2,TRBV4-2,TRBJ2-2,many,TGTGCCAGCAGCCCTGCTGCGGGGGTGTCGGGCGGGGAGCTGTTTTTT,CASSPAAGVSGGELFF
.,TRBV19,TRBJ1-2,.,TGTGCCAGTAGTAGGACAGAAGGCTACACCTTC,CASSRTEGYTF
TRBD2,TRBV9,TRBJ2-3,.,TGTGCCAGCAGCACCCTAGCGGGAGATACGCAGTATTTT,CASSTLAGDTQYF
TRBD2,TRBV5-4,TRBJ2-5,few,TGTGCCAGCACCCCAATGACTAGCGGGAGACCAGAGACCCAGTACTTC,CASTPMTSGRPETQYF
.,TRBV11-3,TRBJ2-2,.,TGTGCCAGCAGCTTATTAAGGTTGCAGGGCACCGGGGAGCTGTTTTTT,CASSLLRLQGTGELFF
TRBD1,TRBV5-1,TRBJ1-3,.,TGCGCCAGCAGCTTGGCCGCGACAGGGAACTCTGGAAACACCATATATTTT,CASSLAATGNSGNTIYF
.,TRBV5-1,TRBJ2-1,.,TGCGCCAGCAGCTCGGACGGAGGCTACAATGAGCAGTTCTTC,CASSSDGGYNEQFF
.,TRBV5-4,TRBJ2-1,.,TGTGCCAGCAGCTTGGTACTCCACAATGAGCAGTTCTTC,CASSLVLHNEQFF
TRBD2,TRBV5-1,TRBJ2-7,.,TGCGCCAGCAGCCCACGACTAGCGGGGTACGAGCAGTACTTC,CASSPRLAGYEQYF
.,TRBV6-6,TRBJ1-1,.,TGTGCCAGCAGTTATCCCGGAGGCGTGGGTACTGAAGCTTTCTTT,CASSYPGGVGTEAFF
.,TRBV20-1,TRBJ1-4,.,TGCAGTTCACGGACAGATGAAAAACTGTTTTTT,CSSRTDEKLFF
.,TRBV18,TRBJ1-1,.,TGTGCCAGCTCACCAGACCCGGAGGCTGAAGCTTTCTTT,CASSPDPEAEAFF
.,TRBV6-5,TRBJ2-3,.,TGTGCCAGCAGTAGGAGCTACTCGCTGGCAGATACGCAGTATTTT,CASSRSYSLADTQYF
.,TRBV30,TRBJ1-2,.,TGTGCCTTCGGAGGCCGCGGGGGAGGCTACACCTTC,CAFGGRGGGYTF
TRBD2,TRBV14,TRBJ2-4,.,TGTGCCAGCAGCCCTTCACGGGAGGGAGGCAAAAACATTCAGTACTTC,CASSPSREGGKNIQYF
TRBD2,TRBV18,TRBJ2-7,.,TGTGCCAGCTCACCATGGGGAGGGCCCCCCTACGAGCAGTACTTC,CASSPWGGPPYEQYF
TRBD2,TRBV13,TRBJ2-1,once,TGTGCCGTCAGCGGGGCCAGCTCCTACAATGAGCAGTTCTTC,CAVSGASSYNEQFF
TRBD1,TRBV5-6,TRBJ1-2,.,TGTGCCAGCAGCCCTCACGACGACAGGGGGATCTTTGGCTACACCTTC,CASSPHDDRGIFGYTF
.,TRBV9,TRBJ2-2,.,TGTGCCAGCAGCGTTCAAAGGGGGGGCTCGGGCACCGGGGAGCTGTTTTTT,CASSVQRGGSGTGELFF
TRBD1,TRBV6-5,TRBJ1-6,.,TGTGCCAGCAGTTATAGCGGGACAGCATCACCCCTCCACTTT,CASSYSGTASPLHF
.,TRBV5-5,TRBJ2-7,few,TGTGCCAGCAGCTTGGCCAACTACGAGCAGTACTTC,CASSLANYEQYF
.,TRBV7-8,TRBJ2-3,few,TGTGCCAGCAGCTTTACGGGGGGCGGGAGCACAGATACGCAGTATTTT,CASSFTGGGSTDTQYF
TRBD2,TRBV5-6,TRBJ2-5,.,TGTGCCAGCAGCTTGGTTAGCGGGGAAGGAGAGACCCAGTACTTC,CASSLVSGEGETQYF
.,TRBV6-1,TRBJ2-7,.,TGTGCCAGCAGTGGAGCACAGGGTTGGCCCTACGAGCAGTACTTC,CASSGAQGWPYEQYF
.,TRBV5-1,TRBJ1-2,.,TGCGCCAGCAGCCTCAACGACGGCGGGCCCTATGGCTACACCTTC,CASSLNDGGPYGYTF
.,TRBV9,TRBJ1-3,.,TGTGCCAGCAGCGACCTACAGGGAGCTGGAAACACCATATATTTT,CASSDLQGAGNTIYF
.,TRBV7-3,TRBJ1-4,.,TGTGCCAGCAGCGCGGGACCTAATGAAAAACTGTTTTTT,CASSAGPNEKLFF
.,TRBV5-1,TRBJ1-1,once,TGCGCCAGCAGCTTGGGGGAGGACACTGAAGCTTTCTTT,CASSLGEDTEAFF
.,TRBV5-1,TRBJ2-1,few,TGCGCCAGCAGTTTTGAGGCTGAGCAGTTCTTC,CASSFEAEQFF